The 3 T cell receptor beta chains below come from one sample, sequenced in a study of radiation and T cells in renal cell carcinoma. Repertoires were generated with immunoSEQ multiplex PCR, while TCRdb's copy carries only in-frame clones and drops some. The sample shows more than 10,000 clones, less than 70% of them seen only once. Described treatment: treatment-naive control, cytoreductive nephrectomy. The input for sequencing was tumor tissue, taken from a patient whose treatment was nephrectomy without radiotherapy. The receptors stem from a woman of 80 years or more with renal cell carcinoma.

This chain connects TRBV10-2 to TRBJ2-7; TRBD1 agrees at 8 bases. The CDR3 sequence is 13 residues long. J lost 3 bases, V lost 8 bases, and 6 bases had no gene match. Germline V gene sequence: CDR1 WSHSY, CDR2 SAAADI. The CDR3 bases are TGCGCCAGCCGGACAGGGCCAGGCTACGAGCAGTACGTC. Its translation is CASRTGPGYEQYV.

This clone was seen only once. The chain links TRBV19 to TRBJ2-1; D unresolved. With 6 bases removed from V and 4 bases from J, the gap between germline ends came to 4 bases. The CDR3 has 11 amino acids. Germline values: CDR1 LNHDA, CDR2 SQIVND (reference sequence). This chain's CDR3 is CASRQYNEQFF. Here the CDR3 DNA reads TGTGCCAGTAGACAGTACAATGAGCAGTTCTTC.

The J gene is TRBJ1-1, the V gene TRBV6-5; D ambiguous. Germline V lookup: CDR1 MNHEY, CDR2 SVGAGI. V was trimmed by 4 bases and J by 4 bases, leaving 13 bases between them. The CDR3 has 14 residues. The CDR3 DNA reads TGTGCCAGCAGTTCTTCAGACCCGGGCACTGAAGCTTTCTTT. It encodes CASSSSDPGTEAFF.